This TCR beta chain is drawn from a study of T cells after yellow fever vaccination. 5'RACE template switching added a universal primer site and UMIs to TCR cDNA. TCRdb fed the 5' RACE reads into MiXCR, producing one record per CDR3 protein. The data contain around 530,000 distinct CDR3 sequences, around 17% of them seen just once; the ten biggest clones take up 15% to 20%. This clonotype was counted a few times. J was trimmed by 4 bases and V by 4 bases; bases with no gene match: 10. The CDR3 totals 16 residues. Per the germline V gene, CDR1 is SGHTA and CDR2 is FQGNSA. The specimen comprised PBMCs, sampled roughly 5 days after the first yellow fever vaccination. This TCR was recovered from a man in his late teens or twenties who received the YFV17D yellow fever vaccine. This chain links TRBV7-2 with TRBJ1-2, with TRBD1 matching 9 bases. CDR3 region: CASSSTGTGFLYGYTF. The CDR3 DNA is TGTGCCAGCAGCTCAACCGGGACAGGGTTTCTCTATGGCTACACCTTC.